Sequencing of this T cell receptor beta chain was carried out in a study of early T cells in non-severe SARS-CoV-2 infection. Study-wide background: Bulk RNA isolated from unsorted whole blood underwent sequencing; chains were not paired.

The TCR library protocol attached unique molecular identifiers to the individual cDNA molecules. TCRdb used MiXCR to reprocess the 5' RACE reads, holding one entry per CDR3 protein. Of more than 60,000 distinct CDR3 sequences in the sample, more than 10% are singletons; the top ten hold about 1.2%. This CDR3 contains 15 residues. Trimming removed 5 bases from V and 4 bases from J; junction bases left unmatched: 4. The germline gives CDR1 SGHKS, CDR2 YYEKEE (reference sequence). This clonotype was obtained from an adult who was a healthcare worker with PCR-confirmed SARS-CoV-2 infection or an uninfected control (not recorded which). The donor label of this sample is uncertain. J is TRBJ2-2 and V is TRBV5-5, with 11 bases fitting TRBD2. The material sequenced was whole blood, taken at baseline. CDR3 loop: CASSTSGGLTGELFF. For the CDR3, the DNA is TGTGCCAGCAGTACTAGCGGGGGCCTCACCGGGGAGCTGTTTTTT. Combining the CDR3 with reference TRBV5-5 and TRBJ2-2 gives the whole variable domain DAGVTQSPTHLIKTRGQQVTLRCSPISGHKSVSWYQQVLGQGPQFIFQYYEKEERGRGNFPDRFSARQFPNYSSELNVNALLLGDSALYLCASSTSGGLTGELFFGEGSRLTVL.